This T cell receptor beta chain was retrieved from a study of T cell responses to AZD1222 COVID-19 vaccine. Study results and caveats: Spike was spanned by vaccine-associated CD4 TCRs, which were dominant at 160-218 and 743-854.

As concerns this clone: Its matching antigen is unknown.

Profiling relied on immunoSEQ multiplex PCR, and the TCRdb table lists in-frame clones only, not all of them. The repertoire holds approximately 190,000 clones, with about 93% as singletons. Between the trimmed V and J ends, which lost 5 bases and 3 bases, there was a span of 13 bases. The CDR3 is 14 amino acids. Germline loops: CDR1 MDHEN, CDR2 SYDVKM. The chain recombines TRBV28 with TRBJ1-2, with D uncertain. The source is an adult who received the AZD1222 COVID-19 vaccine. Sequenced material: peripheral blood, taken 28 days after the second AZD1222 dose. DNA of the CDR3: TGTGCCAGCAGTCCCCCCCAGGCCCACTATGGCTACACCTTC. This encodes CASSPPQAHYGYTF.